This T cell receptor beta chain was found in a study of spatial heterogeneity in lung cancer. Using its own MiXCR run on the 5' RACE reads, TCRdb lists one record per CDR3 protein. In the table there are roughly 25,000 distinct CDR3 sequences, 4% to 5% of which are singletons. The CDR3 totals 15 residues. V shed 8 bases, J shed 0 bases, and the junction held 7 bases outside the gene matches. Germline CDR1 MNHNY, CDR2 SVGAGI (reference sequence). Time point here: sample taken at primary tumor resection. This clonotype was recorded many times. The source of this sequence is a male donor with early-stage non-small cell lung cancer. The material sequenced was PBMCs, taken at surgery. The V and J genes are TRBV6-6 and TRBJ2-1; 7 bases agree with TRBD2. CDR3 loop: CASWGGSGSYNEQFF. In nucleotides, the CDR3 is TGTGCCAGCTGGGGGGGTTCGGGCTCCTACAATGAGCAGTTCTTC.